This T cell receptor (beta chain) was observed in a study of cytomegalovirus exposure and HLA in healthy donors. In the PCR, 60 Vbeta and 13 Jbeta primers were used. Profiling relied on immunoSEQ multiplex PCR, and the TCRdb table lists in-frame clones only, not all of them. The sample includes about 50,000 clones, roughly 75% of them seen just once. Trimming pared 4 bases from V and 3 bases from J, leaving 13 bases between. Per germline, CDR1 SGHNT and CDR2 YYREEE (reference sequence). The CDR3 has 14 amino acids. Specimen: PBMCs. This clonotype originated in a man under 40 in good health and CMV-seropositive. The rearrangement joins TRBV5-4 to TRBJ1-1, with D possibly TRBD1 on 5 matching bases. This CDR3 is CASSRGGGDTEAFF. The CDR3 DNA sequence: TGTGCCAGCAGCCGGGGCGGGGGGGACACTGAAGCTTTCTTT.